These 8 T cell receptor beta chains came from one sample sequenced in a study of CD8 T cells in acute hepatitis C reinfection. This sample's time point: naive CD8 control sorted from an acute-time-point sample. Profiling relied on immunoSEQ multiplex PCR, and the TCRdb table lists in-frame clones only, not all of them. The sample includes tens of thousands of clones, 75% to 90% of them seen just once. The sequenced material came from naive CD8+ T cells from PBMCs. All receptors come from a woman aged 18-35 years who spontaneously cleared hepatitis C infection.

This chain joins TRBV27 and TRBJ2-1, with D possibly TRBD1 on 6 matching bases. This CDR3 comprises 14 residues. V dropped 4 bases and J dropped 5 bases, with 12 bases sitting between them. Germline V CDR1 and CDR2: MNHEY, SMNVEV (reference sequence). CDR3: CASSWSGADNEQFF. The CDR3 DNA is TGTGCCAGCAGTTGGTCAGGGGCTGACAATGAGCAGTTCTTC.

This chain uses TRBV4-2 with TRBJ2-1; unclear D gene. CDR1 is LGHNA and CDR2 is YNFKEQ in the germline V gene. CDR3 length: 16 residues. V lost 0 bases to trimming and J lost 1 base, with 10 bases between them. The CDR3, as DNA: TGTGCCAGCAGCCAAGAACGAGCGCTTTCCTACAATGAGCAGTTCTTC. This codes for CASSQERALSYNEQFF.

In this sample, this clone turned up once. The chain joins TRBV7-2 to TRBJ2-2; D not certain. Between the trimmed V and J ends, which lost 3 bases and 3 bases, there was a span of 8 bases. Germline CDR1 reads SGHTA; CDR2 reads FQGNSA. The CDR3 is 14 amino acids. The CDR3 coding sequence is TGTGCCAGCAGCTTCTTACCTCACACCGGGGAGCTGTTTTTT. It specifies CASSFLPHTGELFF.

V and J are TRBV5-5 and TRBJ1-3; the D gene is possibly TRBD1 (5 bases). The V end lost 0 bases, the J end lost 2 bases, and 9 bases lay between the germline ends. This CDR3 is built from 15 residues. Germline V gene data show CDR1 as SGHKS and CDR2 as YYEKEE (reference sequence). The chain's CDR3 is CASSLGWGAGNTIYF. The DNA for the CDR3 is TGTGCCAGCAGCTTGGGATGGGGGGCTGGAAACACCATATATTTT.

The V and J genes are TRBV5-6 and TRBJ2-7; D perhaps matches TRBD2 (7 bases). The germline gives CDR1 SGHDT, CDR2 YYEEEE. The CDR3 consists of 12 residues. The germline V and J ends were trimmed by 2 bases and 7 bases, with 10 bases remaining between them. This CDR3 reads CASSLGGLEQYF. DNA of the CDR3: TGTGCCAGCAGCTTAGGGGGACTAGAGCAGTACTTC.

The genes are TRBV27 and TRBJ2-3, with D tentatively TRBD2 (6 bases). Germline CDR1 and CDR2: MNHEY and SMNVEV (reference sequence). The CDR3 contains 14 residues. V gave up 6 bases and J gave up 2 bases, with 12 bases separating them. DNA for the CDR3: TGTGCCAGCAGCTTTAGCGGTTACACAGATACGCAGTATTTT. Protein: CASSFSGYTDTQYF.

The genes are TRBV10-1 and TRBJ2-1; 8 nucleotides line up with TRBD1. CDR1 is WNHNN and CDR2 is SYGVQD in the germline V gene (reference sequence). The CDR3 covers 15 residues. V trimming: 3 bases; J trimming: 2 bases; junction bases outside the gene matches: 3. The CDR3 protein is CASSERQGTYNEQFF. CDR3 nucleotide sequence: TGCGCCAGCAGTGAACGACAGGGGACCTACAATGAGCAGTTCTTC.

In its sample, this clone was seen a few times. The chain combines TRBV27 with TRBJ2-7, with 8 bases fitting TRBD2. The CDR3 spans 13 residues. Germline assignment: CDR1 MNHEY and CDR2 SMNVEV (reference sequence). The J segment lost 6 bases and the V segment lost 8 bases, leaving 9 bases of the junction unmatched. CDR3 residues: CASGWTSRGEQYF. As DNA, the CDR3 is TGTGCCAGCGGCTGGACTAGCAGGGGCGAGCAGTACTTC.